The clone carrying this T cell receptor beta chain has more than one count but fewer than ten. The antigen remains unidentified. Primers for the PCR totalled 60 Vbeta and 13 Jbeta. As processed by the authors: Among the unique TCR beta chains that a later analysis counted, 75 million to 85 million in all, 10 million to 14 million were shared. Produced via immunoSEQ multiplex PCR; TCRdb's table is partial and in-frame only. The D gene and trimming were derived from the DNA, and the V and J assignments and clone size from that table. The repertoire consists of tens of thousands of clones, with about 84% occurring once and the leading ten covering roughly 1.5%. This record comes from a study of cytomegalovirus exposure and HLA in healthy donors. Notes on the study in general: Among the most significant clusters, several appeared linked to common viral pathogens in a later analysis. The majority of TCR sequences were rare, yet some public TCRs appeared in many donors. A later analysis reportedly identified an Asian-associated ancestry cluster as carrying fewer N-insertions than the approximately 710-donor mean.

V was cut by 7 bases and J by 0 bases, with 14 bases left in between. CDR1 and CDR2 from the germline V gene are SGHDT and YYEEEE. This CDR3 is built from 14 residues. This chain links TRBV5-6 with TRBJ2-7; no definite D call. Sequencing was done on a sample of PBMCs. This clonotype was sampled from a female donor in good health and CMV-seronegative. The CDR3, as DNA: TGTGCCAGCGCATTGTCAGGTTCCTCCTACGAGCAGTACTTC. Translation gives CASALSGSSYEQYF.